These T cell receptor beta chains were read from a single sample in a study of blood T cell repertoires in COVID-19. Repertoires were generated with immunoSEQ multiplex PCR, while TCRdb's copy carries only in-frame clones and drops some. The data show roughly 140,000 clones, approximately 78% seen once. The specimen was peripheral blood. Receptors were obtained from a woman at least 80 years old with acute or convalescent COVID-19. Each CDR3 is given with its conserved first and last residue. A D gene is named only where the DNA matches it firmly. For some rows the clone size is stated as once, few or many, or as a class when expanded; others skip it.

size	D	V	J	DNA	CDR3
.	.	TRBV5-1	TRBJ2-5	TGCGCCAGCAGCAGGGGATTACAAGAGACCCAGTACTTC	CASSRGLQETQYF
.	.	TRBV24-1	TRBJ1-5	TGTGCCACTCAGGGGAACAATCAGCCCCAGCATTTT	CATQGNNQPQHF
.	.	TRBV9	TRBJ2-5	TGTGCCAGCAGCGTAGTGTCAGGTATTCGGGAGACCCAGTACTTC	CASSVVSGIRETQYF
.	TRBD1	TRBV10-1	TRBJ2-1	TGCGCCAGCAGTGAGACGGACAGGGCCCGTCACGAATACAATGAGCAGTTCTTC	CASSETDRARHEYNEQFF
.	.	TRBV19	TRBJ2-7	TGTGCCAGTAGTATAGACTGTCACAGTTACTACGAGCAGTACTTC	CASSIDCHSYYEQYF
.	.	TRBV9	TRBJ1-1	TGTGCCAGCAGCTTACAGGTGAACACTGAAGCTTTCTTT	CASSLQVNTEAFF
many	TRBD2	TRBV18	TRBJ2-1	TGTGCCAGCTCACCCGGAGCGGGAGAGGGGAATGAGCAGTTCTTC	CASSPGAGEGNEQFF
.	.	TRBV5-1	TRBJ1-4	TGCGCCAGCAGTAGTACAGGGACGAGAGAAAAACTGTTTTTT	CASSSTGTREKLFF
.	TRBD1	TRBV9	TRBJ2-7	TGTGCCAGCAGCCCGGGACAGTTATACGAGCAGTACTTC	CASSPGQLYEQYF
.	.	TRBV18	TRBJ1-2	TGTGCCAGCTCACCGGACAGTAACTATGGCTACACCTTC	CASSPDSNYGYTF
.	.	TRBV2	TRBJ1-2	TGTGCCAGCAGTGAATACGGGGGTACGAACTATGGCTACACCTTC	CASSEYGGTNYGYTF
few	.	TRBV5-8	TRBJ2-1	TGTGCCAGCAGCTTGTGGGGACATTTCAAGGAGCAGTTCTTC	CASSLWGHFKEQFF
.	.	TRBV6-5	TRBJ1-5	TGTGCCAGCAGTTACTCGAACCCGAACGGAGGGCCCCAGCATTTT	CASSYSNPNGGPQHF
few	.	TRBV5-1	TRBJ1-2	TGCGCCAGCAGCGCCCTTGGAGTAGGTCTTGGCTACACCTTC	CASSALGVGLGYTF